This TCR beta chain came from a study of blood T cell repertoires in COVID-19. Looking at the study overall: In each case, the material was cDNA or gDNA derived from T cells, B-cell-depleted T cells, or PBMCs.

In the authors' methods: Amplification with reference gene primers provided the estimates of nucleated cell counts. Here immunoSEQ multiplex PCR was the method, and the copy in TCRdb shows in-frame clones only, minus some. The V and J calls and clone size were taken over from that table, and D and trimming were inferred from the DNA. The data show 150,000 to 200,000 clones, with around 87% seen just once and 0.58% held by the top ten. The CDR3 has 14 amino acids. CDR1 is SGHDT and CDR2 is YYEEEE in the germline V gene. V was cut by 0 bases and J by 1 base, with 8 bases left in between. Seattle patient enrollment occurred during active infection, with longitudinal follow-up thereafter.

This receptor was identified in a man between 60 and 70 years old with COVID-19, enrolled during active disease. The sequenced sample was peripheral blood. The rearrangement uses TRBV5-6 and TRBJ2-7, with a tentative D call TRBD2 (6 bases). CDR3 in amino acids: CASSLGRGSYEQYF. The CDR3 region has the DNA TGTGCCAGCAGCTTGGGGCGGGGATCCTACGAGCAGTACTTC. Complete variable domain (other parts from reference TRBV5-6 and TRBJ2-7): DAGVTQSPTHLIKTRGQQVTLRCSPKSGHDTVSWYQQALGQGPQFIFQYYEEEERQRGNFPDRFSGHQFPNYSSELNVNALLLGDSALYLCASSLGRGSYEQYFGPGTRLTVT.